This is a list of T cell receptor beta chains from one sample in a study of post-analysis software for immune sequencing data. MiXCR, applied by TCRdb to the PCR reads, yields one record per CDR3 protein. The sample holds 700,000 to 800,000 distinct CDR3 sequences, 25% to 30% seen once. Sequencing input: blood. The receptors come from a girl under 18 with multiple sclerosis. Both conserved end residues are part of each CDR3. Fields, in order: V gene, J gene, clone size, D gene, CDR3 DNA, CDR3 protein. The D gene is left open where the match is weak. Clone size is shown for a subset of rows, as once, few, many or a class of expanded clone.

TRBV10-3	TRBJ1-2	few	NA	TGTGCCATCCTCCAACAGAGAAGCACGGATGGCTACACCTTC	CAILQQRSTDGYTF
TRBV6-1	TRBJ2-3	once	NA	TGTGCCAGCACCGGGACGGTGAGCACAGATACGCAGTATTTT	CASTGTVSTDTQYF
TRBV5-4	TRBJ2-1	few	TRBD2	TGTGCCAGCAGCTTGGCTCTAGCGGGAGCTAGTAAGTTCTTC	CASSLALAGASKFF
TRBV10-3	TRBJ1-3	NA	NA	TGTGCCATCAGTCGACAGGTCTCTGGAAACACCATATATTTT	CAISRQVSGNTIYF
TRBV3-1	TRBJ1-1	NA	TRBD1	TGTGCCAGCAGCCAAGACCTCAGGACAGGGGGCTCGGCTTTCTTT	CASSQDLRTGGSAFF
TRBV20-1	TRBJ2-1	once	TRBD2	TGCAGTGCTAGAGATGGAACTAGCGTCTGCGGTGAACAGTTCTTC	CSARDGTSVCGEQFF
TRBV20-1	TRBJ2-5	few	TRBD1	TGCAGTGCTAATGGACAGGGCCAAGAGACCCAGTACTTC	CSANGQGQETQYF
TRBV4-2	TRBJ1-1	few	TRBD1	TGTGCCAGCAGCCAAAGACAGGGAACGAACACTGAAGCTTTCTTT	CASSQRQGTNTEAFF
TRBV7-2	TRBJ2-1	many	TRBD2	TGTGCCAGCAGCGGGAGGACTAGCGGTACACGTGTTGAGCAGTTCTTC	CASSGRTSGTRVEQFF
TRBV24-1	TRBJ2-2	NA	TRBD2	TGTGCCACCAGTGCCCTCCTGACTAGCGGGAGGGCGCAGAACACCGGGGAGCTGTTTTTT	CATSALLTSGRAQNTGELFF
TRBV6-1	TRBJ2-2	NA	NA	TGTGCCGGGGCCCTAAAAACCAACACCGGGGAGCTGTTTTTT	CAGALKTNTGELFF
TRBV28	TRBJ1-3	NA	NA	TGTGCCAGCATCTTACCGGGGTCCTCTGGAAACACCATATATTTT	CASILPGSSGNTIYF
TRBV28	TRBJ2-1	NA	NA	TGTGCCAGCAGTTTTCGGCCCGGCTCCTACAATGAGCAGTTCTTC	CASSFRPGSYNEQFF
TRBV6-5	TRBJ2-1	NA	TRBD2	TGTGCCAGCACCGTAATAGCGGGGGCTCACAATGAGCAGTTCTTC	CASTVIAGAHNEQFF
TRBV5-1	TRBJ2-3	NA	NA	TGCGCCAGCAGATCTCACCGACAGGACATGTGGGGCACAGATACGCAGTATTTT	CASRSHRQDMWGTDTQYF
TRBV20-1	TRBJ1-1	NA	NA	TGCAGTGCTAGTCCCCCCGGGGGTGAAGCTTTCTTT	CSASPPGGEAFF
TRBV29-1	TRBJ1-1	few	TRBD1	TGCAGCGTGTATTGGAGGGGGCGGGGAGCTTTCTTT	CSVYWRGRGAFF
TRBV7-2	TRBJ2-3	NA	NA	TGTGCCAGCAGCTTAGGGGCGGACATAGCGCAGTATTTT	CASSLGADIAQYF
TRBV20-1	TRBJ1-4	NA	NA	TGCAGTGCTAGACCCGAGGGGACGGGGGAAAAACTGTTTTTT	CSARPEGTGEKLFF
TRBV11-2	TRBJ2-6	few	NA	TGTGCCAGCACAGGGGCCGTCCCGTCTGGGGCCAACGTCCTGACTTTC	CASTGAVPSGANVLTF
TRBV7-2	TRBJ2-7	many	TRBD1	TGTGCCAGCAGCTTAGGTTGGACAGGGGTGGACGAGCAGTACTTC	CASSLGWTGVDEQYF
TRBV20-1	TRBJ2-1	few	NA	TGCAGTGCTAGTGACGATGGGACCTATACCTACAATGAGCAGTTCTTC	CSASDDGTYTYNEQFF
TRBV6-6	TRBJ1-2	NA	NA	TGTGCCGGCAGTTACACAGGGAGAGGCTATGGCTACACCTTC	CAGSYTGRGYGYTF
TRBV4-3	TRBJ2-1	NA	TRBD1	TGCGCCAGCAGCCAAGAGAGGACAGGTCGTTGGATGAATGAGCAGTTCTTC	CASSQERTGRWMNEQFF
TRBV5-1	TRBJ2-3	NA	TRBD2	TGCGTCAGCAGCGATTTAGCGGGGGGAAGAACAGATACGCAGTATTTT	CVSSDLAGGRTDTQYF
TRBV5-1	TRBJ2-1	few	NA	TGCGCCAGCAGCTTAGACAGAGTCACCCACAATGAGCAGTTCTTC	CASSLDRVTHNEQFF
TRBV6-5	TRBJ2-1	NA	NA	TGTGCCAGCAGTGAAACCGGACTTTCCGGCAATGAGCAGTTCTTC	CASSETGLSGNEQFF
TRBV18	TRBJ2-3	NA	TRBD2	TGTGCCAGCTCACTGGTCAGGGCTAGCGGGATCACAGATACGCAGTATTTT	CASSLVRASGITDTQYF
TRBV5-1	TRBJ2-7	NA	TRBD2	TGCGCCAGCAGCTCGACTAGCGGTGATTACGAGCAGTACTTC	CASSSTSGDYEQYF
TRBV7-9	TRBJ1-1	few	NA	TGTGCCAGCATCCCCCCGAGGGGCCCTGAAGCTTTCTTT	CASIPPRGPEAFF
TRBV20-1	TRBJ2-1	NA	TRBD2	TGCAGTGCTAGAAGCGGGACTAGCGCTTACAATGAGCAGTTCTTC	CSARSGTSAYNEQFF
TRBV29-1	TRBJ2-1	NA	NA	TGCAGCGTTGGAGCAGGGGTCGGTGAGCGGTTCTTC	CSVGAGVGERFF
TRBV21-1	TRBJ2-7	NA	NA	TGTGCCAGCAGCAAAGCGCGGGACAGAGCCAACGAGCAGTACTTC	CASSKARDRANEQYF
TRBV20-1	TRBJ2-4	few	NA	TGCAGTGCTAGAGATACGGCCTTAGCCAAAAACATTCGGTACTTC	CSARDTALAKNIRYF
TRBV28	TRBJ1-4	few	TRBD1	TGTGCCAGCAGTTCAACCGGGACAGGAAGCGAAAAACTGTTTTTT	CASSSTGTGSEKLFF
TRBV5-6	TRBJ2-3	many	NA	TGTGCCAGCAGCTTGGCCCTAAACTCAGATACGCAGTATTTT	CASSLALNSDTQYF